This T cell receptor (beta chain) was identified during a study of T cell responses to AZD1222 COVID-19 vaccine. Points from the study as a whole: The span of vaccine-associated CD4 TCRs extended across spike, with dominance at 160-218 and 743-854. At baseline, seropositivity was found in only a handful of AZD1222 recipients.

The table came from immunoSEQ multiplex PCR; TCRdb's copy has only in-frame clones and leaves some out. The table lists 80,000 to 95,000 clones, 85% to 90% of them singletons. V dropped 2 bases and J dropped 2 bases, with 11 bases sitting between them. The CDR3 spans 14 residues. CDR1 is GTSNPN, CDR2 SVGIG, per germline (reference sequence). With regard to this clone: Its antigen is unknown.

This TCR derives from an adult in good health. Sequences were derived from peripheral blood, sampled on day 0 of MenACWY control vaccination. The chain uses TRBV30 and TRBJ2-3; D call uncertain. The CDR3: CAWSPQFFTDTQYF. For the CDR3, the DNA is TGTGCCTGGAGTCCGCAATTTTTCACAGATACGCAGTATTTT.